The T cell receptor (beta chain) described here comes from a study of molecular identifiers for immune sequencing clone quantification. The CDR3 has 15 residues. Germline-derived CDR1 and CDR2 are MNHEY and SMNVEV (reference sequence). Between the trimmed V and J ends, which lost 0 bases and 3 bases, there was a span of 11 bases. The study, taken as a whole, reports: Naive cells had under 1% of molecules in clones above 20 RNA copies, effectors over 97%.

This clonotype showed up just a few times. As yet, its antigen is unknown. For bulk TCR libraries, previously described methods and listed TCR primers were used. TCRdb recomputed calls from the PCR reads with MiXCR, one row per CDR3 protein. The table lists 45,000 to 55,000 distinct CDR3 sequences, roughly a third of them singletons. This receptor was obtained from a human donor in good health. Some libraries in this study had Jurkat cell RNA spiked in. The sample comprised naive CD8+ T cells from blood, with Jurkat cell RNA spiked in. This sample's subset: FACS-sorted CD8+CD4-CCR7+CD45RA+ naive T cells. The chain uses TRBV27 and TRBJ1-2; the D gene is possibly TRBD1 (5 bases). The CDR3 here is CASSLSWGSYYGYTF. CDR3 nucleotides: TGTGCCAGCAGTTTATCTTGGGGCAGTTACTATGGCTACACCTTC.